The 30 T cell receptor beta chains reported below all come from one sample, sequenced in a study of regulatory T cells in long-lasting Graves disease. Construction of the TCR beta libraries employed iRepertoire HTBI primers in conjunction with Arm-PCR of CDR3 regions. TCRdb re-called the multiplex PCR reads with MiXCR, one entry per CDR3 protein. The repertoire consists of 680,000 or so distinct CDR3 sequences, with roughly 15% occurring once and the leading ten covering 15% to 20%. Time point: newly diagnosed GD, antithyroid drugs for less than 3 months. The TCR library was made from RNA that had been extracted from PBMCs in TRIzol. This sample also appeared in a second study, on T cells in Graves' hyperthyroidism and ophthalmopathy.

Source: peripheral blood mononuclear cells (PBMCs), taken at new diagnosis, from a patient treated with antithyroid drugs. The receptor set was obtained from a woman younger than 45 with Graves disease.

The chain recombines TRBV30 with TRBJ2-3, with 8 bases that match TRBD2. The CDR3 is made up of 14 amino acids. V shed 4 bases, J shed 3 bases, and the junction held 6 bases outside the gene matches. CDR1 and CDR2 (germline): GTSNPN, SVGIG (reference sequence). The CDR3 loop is CAWTGSGRTDTQYF. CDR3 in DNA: TGTGCCTGGACTGGAAGCGGGAGAACAGATACGCAGTATTTT.

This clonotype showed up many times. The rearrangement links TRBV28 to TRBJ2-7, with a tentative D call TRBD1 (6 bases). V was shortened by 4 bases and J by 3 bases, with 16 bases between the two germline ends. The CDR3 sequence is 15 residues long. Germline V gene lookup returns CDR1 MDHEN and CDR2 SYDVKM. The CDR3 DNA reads TGTGCCAGCAGTTCCCTTAGGGGGATAGACTACGAGCAGTACTTC. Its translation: CASSSLRGIDYEQYF.

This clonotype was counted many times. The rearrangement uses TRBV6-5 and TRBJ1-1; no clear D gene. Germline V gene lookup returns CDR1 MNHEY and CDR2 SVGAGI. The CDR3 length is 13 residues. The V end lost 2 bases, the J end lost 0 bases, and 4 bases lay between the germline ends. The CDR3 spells CASSYEMNTEAFF. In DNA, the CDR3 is TGTGCCAGCAGTTACGAGATGAACACTGAAGCTTTCTTT.

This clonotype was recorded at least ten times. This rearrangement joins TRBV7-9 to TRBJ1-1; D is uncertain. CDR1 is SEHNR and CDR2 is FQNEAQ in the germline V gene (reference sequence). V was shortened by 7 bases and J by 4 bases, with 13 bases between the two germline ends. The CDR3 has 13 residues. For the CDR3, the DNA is TGTGCCAGCACCCCGCTTATTCTCACTGAAGCTTTCTTT. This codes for CASTPLILTEAFF. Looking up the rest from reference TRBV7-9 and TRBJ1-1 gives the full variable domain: DTGVSQNPRHKITKRGQNVTFRCDPISEHNRLYWYRQTLGQGPEFLTYFQNEAQLEKSRLLSDRFSAERPKGSFSTLEIQRTEQGDSAMYLCASTPLILTEAFFGQGTRLTVV.

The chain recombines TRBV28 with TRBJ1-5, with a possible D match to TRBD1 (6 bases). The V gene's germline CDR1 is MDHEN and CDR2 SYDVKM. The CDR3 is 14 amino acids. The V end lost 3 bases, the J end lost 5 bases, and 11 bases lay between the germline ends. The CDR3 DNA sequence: TGTGCCAGCAGTTTGGCAGGGGCAGATCAGCCCCAGCATTTT. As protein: CASSLAGADQPQHF.

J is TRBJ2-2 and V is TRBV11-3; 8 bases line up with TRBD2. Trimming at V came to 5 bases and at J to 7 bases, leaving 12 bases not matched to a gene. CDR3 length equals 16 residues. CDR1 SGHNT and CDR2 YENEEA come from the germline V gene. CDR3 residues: CASSRISGSNDGELFF. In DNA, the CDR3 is TGTGCCAGCAGCAGAATCAGCGGGAGTAATGACGGGGAGCTGTTTTTT.

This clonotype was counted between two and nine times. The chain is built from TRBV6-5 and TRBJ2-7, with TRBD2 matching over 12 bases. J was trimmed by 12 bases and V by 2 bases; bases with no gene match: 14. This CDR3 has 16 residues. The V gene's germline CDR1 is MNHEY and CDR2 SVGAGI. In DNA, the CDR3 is TGTGCCAGCAGTTACCAACCGACTAGCGGGAGAGGCGGGATGTACTTC. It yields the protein CASSYQPTSGRGGMYF.

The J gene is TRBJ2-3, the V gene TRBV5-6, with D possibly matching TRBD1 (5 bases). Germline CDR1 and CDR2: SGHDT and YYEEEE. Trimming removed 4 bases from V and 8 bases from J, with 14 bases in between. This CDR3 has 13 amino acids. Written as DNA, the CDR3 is TGTGCCAGCAGCCTTCAGGGCGTCGGTACGCAGTATTTT. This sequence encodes CASSLQGVGTQYF.

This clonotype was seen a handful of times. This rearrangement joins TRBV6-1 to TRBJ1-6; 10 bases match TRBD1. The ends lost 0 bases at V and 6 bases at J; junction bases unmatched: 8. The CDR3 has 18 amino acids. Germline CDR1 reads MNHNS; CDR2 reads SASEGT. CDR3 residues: CASSEADRGRLTNSPLHF. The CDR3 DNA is TGTGCCAGCAGTGAAGCCGACAGGGGGCGTTTGACTAATTCACCCCTCCACTTT.

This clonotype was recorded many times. The CDR3 loop is CASSRVFLDEQYF. The CDR3 DNA sequence: TGTGCCAGCAGTAGGGTTTTTCTGGACGAGCAGTACTTC. The V and J genes are TRBV27 and TRBJ2-7; D remains ambiguous. This CDR3 has 13 amino acids. Trimming pared 5 bases from V and 5 bases from J, leaving 13 bases between. Germline CDR1 and CDR2: MNHEY and SMNVEV (reference sequence).

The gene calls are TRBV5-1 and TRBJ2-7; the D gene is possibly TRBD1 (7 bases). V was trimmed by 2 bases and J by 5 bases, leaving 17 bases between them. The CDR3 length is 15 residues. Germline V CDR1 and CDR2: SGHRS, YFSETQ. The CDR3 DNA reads TGCGCCAGCAGCTTACGGGTCGACAGGGAGGACGAGCAGTACTTC. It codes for CASSLRVDREDEQYF.

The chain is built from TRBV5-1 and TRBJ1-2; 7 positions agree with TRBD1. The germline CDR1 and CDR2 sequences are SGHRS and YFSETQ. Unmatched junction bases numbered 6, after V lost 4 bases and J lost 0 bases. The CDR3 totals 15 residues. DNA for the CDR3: TGCGCCAGCAGCCCGGACAGGTCTACTAACTATGGCTACACCTTC. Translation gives CASSPDRSTNYGYTF. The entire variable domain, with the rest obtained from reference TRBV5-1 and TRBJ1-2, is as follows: KAGVTQTPRYLIKTRGQQVTLSCSPISGHRSVSWYQQTPGQGLQFLFEYFSETQRNKGNFPGRFSGRQFSNSRSEMNVSTLELGDSALYLCASSPDRSTNYGYTFGSGTRLTVV.

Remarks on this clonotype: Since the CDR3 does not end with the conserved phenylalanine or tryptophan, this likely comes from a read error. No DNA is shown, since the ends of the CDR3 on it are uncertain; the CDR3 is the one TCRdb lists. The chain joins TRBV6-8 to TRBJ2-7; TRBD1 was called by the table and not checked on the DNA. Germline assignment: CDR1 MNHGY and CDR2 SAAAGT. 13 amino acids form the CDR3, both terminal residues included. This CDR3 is CASSLAGQGFNFS.

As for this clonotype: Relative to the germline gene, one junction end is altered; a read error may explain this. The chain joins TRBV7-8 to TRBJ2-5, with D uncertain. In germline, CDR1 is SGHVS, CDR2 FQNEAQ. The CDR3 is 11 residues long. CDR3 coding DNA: TGTGCCGGCAGCCTCCGGGAGACCCAGTACTTC. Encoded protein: CAGSLRETQYF.

In DNA form, the CDR3 reads TGCAGCGTTGCAGGCGGCGAGAGTTACACTGAAGCTTTCTTT. It specifies CSVAGGESYTEAFF. The rearrangement uses TRBV29-1 and TRBJ1-1; D unclear. The germline V gene has CDR1 SQVTM and CDR2 ANQGSEA. The CDR3 consists of 14 residues. The V gene lost 4 bases and the J gene lost 3 bases, with 15 bases spanning the gap.

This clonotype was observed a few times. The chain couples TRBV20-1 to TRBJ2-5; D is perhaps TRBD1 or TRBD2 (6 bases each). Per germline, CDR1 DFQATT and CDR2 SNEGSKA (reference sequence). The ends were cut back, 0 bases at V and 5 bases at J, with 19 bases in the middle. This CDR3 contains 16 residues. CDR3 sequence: CSARDRGRAGEETQYF. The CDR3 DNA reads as TGCAGTGCTAGAGATCGGGGGCGGGCCGGGGAGGAGACCCAGTACTTC.

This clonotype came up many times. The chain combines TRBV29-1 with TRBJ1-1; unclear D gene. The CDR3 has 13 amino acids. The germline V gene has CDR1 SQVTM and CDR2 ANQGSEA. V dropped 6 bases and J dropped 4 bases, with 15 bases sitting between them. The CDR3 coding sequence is TGCAGCGTAGAACGGCGGCTTAGCACTGAAGCTTTCTTT. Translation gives CSVERRLSTEAFF.

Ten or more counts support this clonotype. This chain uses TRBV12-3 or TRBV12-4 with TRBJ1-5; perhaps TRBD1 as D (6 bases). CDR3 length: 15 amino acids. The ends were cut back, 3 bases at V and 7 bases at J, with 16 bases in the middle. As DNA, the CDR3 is TGTGCCAGCAGTTTTCGAGGGGGTAGGAAGCAGCCCCAGCATTTT. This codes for CASSFRGGRKQPQHF.

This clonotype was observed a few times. CDR3 nucleotide sequence: TGTGCCAGCAGTTTCCGGGACAGCTCTATTAATTCACCCCTCCACTTT. Its translation is CASSFRDSSINSPLHF. The chain couples TRBV6-2 or TRBV6-3 to TRBJ1-6, with 7 bases matching TRBD1. Trimming took 4 bases from V and 6 from J; bases not matched to a gene: 9. Germline V gene data show CDR1 as MNHEY and CDR2 as SVGEGT. The CDR3 is 16 amino acids.

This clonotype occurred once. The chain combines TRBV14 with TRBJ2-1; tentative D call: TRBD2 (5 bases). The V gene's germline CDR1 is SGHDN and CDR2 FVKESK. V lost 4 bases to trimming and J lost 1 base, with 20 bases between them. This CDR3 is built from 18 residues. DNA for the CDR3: TGTGCCAGCAGCCCTAAGCAGGTCAGACGGGGTTCCTACAATGAGCAGTTCTTC. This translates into CASSPKQVRRGSYNEQFF.

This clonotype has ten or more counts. The CDR3 DNA is TGCAGTGCCAAGGGGGTTGGCAATCAGCCCCAGCATTTT. The encoded protein is CSAKGVGNQPQHF. The V call is TRBV20-1, the J call TRBJ1-5; TRBD1 is a possible D gene (6 bases). Trimming cost V 6 bases and J 2 bases, with 11 bases left between them. This CDR3 is 13 amino acids long. The germline V gene has CDR1 DFQATT and CDR2 SNEGSKA (reference sequence).

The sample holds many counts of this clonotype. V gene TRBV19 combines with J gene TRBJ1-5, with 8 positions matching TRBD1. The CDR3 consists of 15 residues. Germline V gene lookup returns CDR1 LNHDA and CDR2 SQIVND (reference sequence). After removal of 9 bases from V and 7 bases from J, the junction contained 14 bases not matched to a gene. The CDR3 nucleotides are TGTGCCAGCGGCCCCCGACAGGGGAATTGGCAGCCCCAGCATTTT. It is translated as CASGPRQGNWQPQHF.

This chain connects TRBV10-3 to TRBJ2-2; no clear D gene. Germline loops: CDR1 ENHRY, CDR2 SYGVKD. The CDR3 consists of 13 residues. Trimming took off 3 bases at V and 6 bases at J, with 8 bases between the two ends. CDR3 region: CAISEAEAGELFF. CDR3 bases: TGTGCCATCAGTGAAGCCGAGGCCGGGGAGCTGTTTTTT.

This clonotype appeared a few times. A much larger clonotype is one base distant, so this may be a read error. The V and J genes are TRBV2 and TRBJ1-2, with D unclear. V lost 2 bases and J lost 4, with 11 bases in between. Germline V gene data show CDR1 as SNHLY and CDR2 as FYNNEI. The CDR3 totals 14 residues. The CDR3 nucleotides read TGTGCCAGCAGTGAACTTATGCCCAGCTATGGCTACACCTTC. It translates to CASSELMPSYGYTF.

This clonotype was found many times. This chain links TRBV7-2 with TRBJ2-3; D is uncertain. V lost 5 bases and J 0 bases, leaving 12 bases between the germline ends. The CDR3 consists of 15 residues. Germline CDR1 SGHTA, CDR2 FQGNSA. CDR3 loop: CASSPQSVSTDTQYF. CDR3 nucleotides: TGTGCCAGCAGCCCACAGTCGGTGAGCACAGATACGCAGTATTTT.

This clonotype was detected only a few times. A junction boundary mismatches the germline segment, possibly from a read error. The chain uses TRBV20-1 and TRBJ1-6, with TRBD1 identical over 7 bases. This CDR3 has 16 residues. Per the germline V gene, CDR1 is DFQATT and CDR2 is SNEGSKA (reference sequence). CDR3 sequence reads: CNARVLTTGDNSPLHF. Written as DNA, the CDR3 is TGCAATGCTAGAGTCCTTACCACAGGGGACAATTCACCCCTCCACTTT.

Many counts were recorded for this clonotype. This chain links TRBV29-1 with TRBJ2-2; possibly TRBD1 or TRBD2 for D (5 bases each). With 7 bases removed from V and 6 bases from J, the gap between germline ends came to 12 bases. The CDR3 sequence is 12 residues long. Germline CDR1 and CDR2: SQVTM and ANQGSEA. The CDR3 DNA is TGCAGCGCCGAGGGGTACGCCGGGGAGCTGTTTTTT. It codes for CSAEGYAGELFF.

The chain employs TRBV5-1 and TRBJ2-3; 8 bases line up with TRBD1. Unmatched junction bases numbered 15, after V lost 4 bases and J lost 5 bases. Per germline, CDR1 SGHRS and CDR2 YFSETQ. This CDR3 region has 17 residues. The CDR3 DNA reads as TGCGCCAGCAGCCTAGGACAGGGCTTAATGGGAAGAGATACGCAGTATTTT. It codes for CASSLGQGLMGRDTQYF. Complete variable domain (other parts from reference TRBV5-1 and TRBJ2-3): KAGVTQTPRYLIKTRGQQVTLSCSPISGHRSVSWYQQTPGQGLQFLFEYFSETQRNKGNFPGRFSGRQFSNSRSEMNVSTLELGDSALYLCASSLGQGLMGRDTQYFGPGTRLTVL.

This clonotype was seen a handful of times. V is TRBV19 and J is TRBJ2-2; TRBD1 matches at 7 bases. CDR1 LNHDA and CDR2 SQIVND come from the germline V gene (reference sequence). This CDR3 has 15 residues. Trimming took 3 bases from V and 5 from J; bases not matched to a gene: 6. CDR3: CASSINRGETGELFF. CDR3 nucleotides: TGTGCCAGTAGTATTAACAGGGGCGAAACCGGGGAGCTGTTTTTT.

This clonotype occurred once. Here the CDR3 DNA reads TGTGCCAGCAGTTACTCACCGGAACAGGGCGACGGCTACACCTTC. Its translation: CASSYSPEQGDGYTF. The chain links TRBV6-5 to TRBJ1-2; a possible D gene is TRBD1 (6 bases). Trimming took off 0 bases at V and 8 bases at J, with 16 bases between the two ends. Germline V lookup: CDR1 MNHEY, CDR2 SVGAGI. CDR3 length equals 15 residues.